The 17 T cell receptor beta chains listed next were all sequenced from one sample in a study of control samples from healthy donors and cancer patients. The method was immunoSEQ multiplex PCR; TCRdb's version includes in-frame clones alone and lacks a portion of them. The data show about 230,000 clones, roughly 80% seen once. Material for sequencing was PBMCs. All receptors come from an older woman with lung cancer.

This chain connects TRBV18 to TRBJ1-1; D gene ambiguous. The CDR3 length is 13 residues. Germline CDR1 KGHSH, CDR2 LQKENI. With 1 base removed from V and 4 bases from J, the gap between germline ends came to 7 bases. This chain's CDR3 is CASSPREITEAFF. The CDR3 DNA follows: TGTGCCAGCTCACCACGGGAGATCACTGAAGCTTTCTTT.

This chain joins TRBV5-1 and TRBJ2-5; 8 nucleotides align to TRBD1. Losses at the gene ends were 4 bases for V and 4 bases for J; bases not matched to a gene: 15. The CDR3 covers 17 residues. Germline CDR1 and CDR2: SGHRS and YFSETQ. CDR3 in DNA: TGCGCCAGCAGCACCCAGGGGGCGCGATCTACCGGAGAGACCCAGTACTTC. It specifies CASSTQGARSTGETQYF.

The chain combines TRBV18 with TRBJ2-3; 14 bases agree with TRBD2. The CDR3 loop spans 17 amino acids. From germline, CDR1 is KGHSH and CDR2 LQKENI. Trimming at V came to 3 bases and at J to 1 base, leaving 3 bases not matched to a gene. The CDR3 region has the DNA TGTGCCAGCTCACCCATGGGACTAGCGGGGGGCACAGATACGCAGTATTTT. The encoded protein is CASSPMGLAGGTDTQYF.

The chain couples TRBV28 to TRBJ1-1; 7 bases are a match to TRBD1. The CDR3 runs to 14 residues. The germline V gene encodes CDR1 MDHEN and CDR2 SYDVKM. V shed 6 bases and J 3 bases; nucleotides not matched to a gene: 7. The CDR3 protein is CASRSDRVYTEAFF. The DNA for the CDR3 is TGTGCCAGCAGATCCGACAGGGTTTACACTGAAGCTTTCTTT.

This clone has a single count. The chain employs TRBV6-6 and TRBJ1-1, with D possibly being TRBD1 (6 bases). Germline V gene lookup returns CDR1 MNHNY and CDR2 SVGAGI (reference sequence). The CDR3 contains 16 residues. V was pared by 0 bases and J by 0 bases, with 11 bases between. The CDR3 nucleotides read TGTGCCAGCAGTTACTCGCCGGGACATTTGAACACTGAAGCTTTCTTT. Protein: CASSYSPGHLNTEAFF.

The J gene is TRBJ1-3, the V gene TRBV4-2; the D gene is possibly TRBD1 (5 bases). Germline V CDR1 and CDR2: LGHNA, YNFKEQ. V gave up 4 bases and J gave up 4 bases, with 14 bases separating them. CDR3 length: 15 residues. CDR3 sequence (DNA): TGTGCCAGCAGCCTGAGAGGGGATGGGGGAAACACCATATATTTT. It translates to CASSLRGDGGNTIYF.

V is TRBV12-3 or TRBV12-4 and J is TRBJ2-3; D not resolved. Trimming took off 4 bases at V and 6 bases at J, with 5 bases between the two ends. There are 11 residues in the CDR3. In DNA form, the CDR3 reads TGTGCCAGCAGTTCCGGGGATACGCAGTATTTT. Protein: CASSSGDTQYF.

The rearrangement joins TRBV4-2 to TRBJ1-4; D might be TRBD1 (5 bases). Germline CDR1 LGHNA, CDR2 YNFKEQ. Trimming took 4 bases from V and 3 from J, leaving 18 bases between them. The CDR3 has 17 amino acids. The CDR3 sequence: CASSPRGGPTSNEKLFF. As DNA, the CDR3 is TGTGCCAGCAGCCCCCGGGGGGGACCAACCTCTAATGAAAAACTGTTTTTT.

The chain has TRBV2 and TRBJ1-5; 8 bases are shared with TRBD1. CDR3 length: 16 residues. CDR1 and CDR2 (germline): SNHLY, FYNNEI. The junction had 13 bases not matched to a gene; V was cut back by 6 bases and J by 6 bases. The CDR3, as DNA: TGTGCCAGCAGGTTCGCGTCGCAGGGGGCCGGTCAGCCCCAGCATTTT. Translating it yields CASRFASQGAGQPQHF. Using reference TRBV2 and TRBJ1-5 for the parts outside the CDR3, the full variable domain is EPEVTQTPSHQVTQMGQEVILRCVPISNHLYFYWYRQILGQKVEFLVSFYNNEISEKSEIFDDQFSVERPDGSNFTLKIRSTKLEDSAMYFCASRFASQGAGQPQHFGDGTRLSIL.

The gene calls are TRBV29-1 and TRBJ2-7, with a tentative D call TRBD2 (6 bases). Germline CDR1 SQVTM, CDR2 ANQGSEA. V was clipped by 0 bases and J by 5 bases, with 38 bases between them. This CDR3 contains 22 residues. Written as DNA, the CDR3 is TGCAGCGTTGAAGAATGGGCCAGGTTGACGCGGGAAATTCCCCTACCGAGAGACGAGCAGTACTTC. Protein: CSVEEWARLTREIPLPRDEQYF.

This clone has just one count. V and J are TRBV24-1 and TRBJ1-5, with a possible D match to TRBD1 (6 bases). The CDR3 spans 14 residues. Germline CDR1 is KGHDR and CDR2 is SFDVKD. V was pared by 5 bases and J by 1 base, with 8 bases between. CDR3 sequence reads: CATSGGTSNQPQHF. The CDR3 DNA reads TGTGCCACCAGTGGAGGGACAAGCAATCAGCCCCAGCATTTT.

This chain uses TRBV7-3 with TRBJ1-1; D is unclear. Germline values: CDR1 SGHTA, CDR2 FQGTGA. The V and J ends lost 4 bases and 1 base respectively, with 10 bases between them. The CDR3 sequence is 14 residues long. The CDR3 nucleotides read TGTGCCAGCAGCTCCGGGCCCTCGAACACTGAAGCTTTCTTT. Translation gives CASSSGPSNTEAFF.

The chain employs TRBV7-2 and TRBJ1-6; D not certain. Per germline, CDR1 SGHTA and CDR2 FQGNSA. V lost 8 bases to trimming and J lost 8 bases, with 16 bases between them. This CDR3 has 14 amino acids. CDR3 nucleotides: TGTGCCAGCCCTGGCCTCACGGTGGATTCACCCCTCCACTTT. Translated, it gives CASPGLTVDSPLHF.

This sequence joins TRBV29-1 and TRBJ2-3, with TRBD1 matching 8 bases. The germline CDR1 and CDR2 sequences are SQVTM and ANQGSEA. V gave up 4 bases and J gave up 2 bases; unmatched junction bases: 5. There are 14 residues in the CDR3. The CDR3 is CSVAGQGPTDTQYF. CDR3 in DNA: TGCAGCGTTGCCGGACAGGGACCCACAGATACGCAGTATTTT.

In this sample, this clone turned up once. The chain joins TRBV5-1 to TRBJ2-3, with D perhaps TRBD1 (5 bases). The germline gives CDR1 SGHRS, CDR2 YFSETQ. V was cut by 6 bases and J by 5 bases, with 19 bases left in between. CDR3 length: 15 amino acids. The CDR3 spells CASMSGAMQGDTQYF. CDR3 DNA sequence: TGCGCCAGCATGTCCGGAGCTATGCAGGGAGATACGCAGTATTTT. Based on the CDR3 plus reference TRBV5-1 and TRBJ2-3, the full variable domain is KAGVTQTPRYLIKTRGQQVTLSCSPISGHRSVSWYQQTPGQGLQFLFEYFSETQRNKGNFPGRFSGRQFSNSRSEMNVSTLELGDSALYLCASMSGAMQGDTQYFGPGTRLTVL.

The rearrangement joins TRBV5-1 to TRBJ2-4, with 14 bases identical to TRBD2. The J segment lost 8 bases and the V segment lost 4 bases, leaving 11 bases of the junction unmatched. Germline CDR1 is SGHRS and CDR2 is YFSETQ. CDR3 size: 17 residues. CDR3 in DNA: TGCGCCAGCAGCCAGGGACTAGCGGGAGCGGGCAGGGACATTCAGTACTTC. It codes for CASSQGLAGAGRDIQYF. The full variable domain, with the rest looked up from reference TRBV5-1 and TRBJ2-4, is KAGVTQTPRYLIKTRGQQVTLSCSPISGHRSVSWYQQTPGQGLQFLFEYFSETQRNKGNFPGRFSGRQFSNSRSEMNVSTLELGDSALYLCASSQGLAGAGRDIQYFGAGTRLSVL.

V usage is TRBV5-1 and J usage is TRBJ1-1; TRBD1 is a possible D gene (6 bases). Germline V gives CDR1 SGHRS, CDR2 YFSETQ. V lost 5 bases and J 0 bases, leaving 11 bases between the germline ends. This CDR3 region has 14 residues. The CDR3 is CASREQGLNTEAFF. CDR3 bases: TGCGCCAGCAGGGAACAGGGATTGAACACTGAAGCTTTCTTT.